This T cell receptor (beta chain) was identified during a study of T cell responses to AZD1222 COVID-19 vaccine (dated by TCRdb to the early 2020s). Some background on the complete study: A total of 233 trial participants underwent TCR sequencing, of whom roughly 210 received two doses of AZD1222 and 26 received two doses of the MenACWY control vaccine. Enrollment into the trials was organized by age into subgroups of 18-55, 56-69 and 70-plus years, and those subgroups contained approximately 150, 30 and 60 TCR-sequenced participants, respectively.

What the time point label conveys for this sample: about 28 days (+/-7) after the second vaccine dose. AZD1222 recipients whose second dose came at about 4 weeks and those whose second dose came at about 12 weeks were combined into one group, since spike-specific TCR depth and breadth did not differ between the two schedules. The vaccinee samples were drawn from two UK trials, COV001 and COV002, one of which was a single-blind randomized controlled phase 2/3 trial testing AZD1222 (ChAdOx1 nCoV-19) in healthy adults. Trial participant PBMC samples were collected at day 0 and day 28 after the second dose for TCRbeta chain sequencing. The CDR3 regions of human TCRbeta chains were analyzed by immunosequencing. Per the authors' processing: TCRs in the repertoires were matched against a reference library of SARS-CoV-2-specific TCRs that had been generated with the MIRA antigen-specificity platform. Breadth was defined as the fraction of unique TCRs that were SARS-CoV-2-associated. Depth was defined as the fraction of total T cells that were SARS-CoV-2-associated. Using the MIRA data, each spike-specific TCR was assigned both to the spike region to which the TCR was reactive and to a CD4 or CD8 class. Log10-transformed breadth and depth values were compared by one-way ANOVA with Sidak's multiple comparisons tests. TCRdb holds this immuneACCESS table with in-frame rearrangements only. Some clones are missing; in checked studies, unresolved V genes explain under half, and the rest has no known cause. V, J and clone size derive from that table, while D and trimming were established from the DNA sequence. The sample includes tens of thousands of clones, with 92% observed a single time. The top ten constitute approximately 5% of the sample.

What the work shows at the level of the full study, not this receptor alone: Reportedly, close to half of the unique spike-specific TCRs recognized epitopes lying outside the regions that are mutated in the B.1.351 and B.1.1.7 variants. The whole spike protein was spanned by vaccine-associated CD4 TCRs, and dominant responses were seen in regions 160-218 and 743-854. Because no samples from the day 14 peak response were available, repertoires could be characterized only after the peak T cell response. The 56-69-year group was small, and its depth increase did not reach significance, likely because of low power. Conclusions about previously exposed vaccinees were limited because only a handful of AZD1222 recipients were SARS-CoV-2 seropositive at baseline. Spike-specific TCR breadth and depth rose significantly after two AZD1222 doses compared with day 0 and with MenACWY recipients. Most participants were white British and females outnumbered males, and the authors suggested that clonal diversity may have been underestimated.

To note about this clone: It has no known antigen specificity. Per-base quality was not reported, and no clone a single base away is much larger than it.

The CDR3 starts with the cysteine, ends with the phenylalanine, and has 14 residues. Only the CDR3 portion is preserved as DNA: 42 bases, with reading frame beginning at the first base. CDR1 SGHKS and CDR2 YYEKEE are derived from the germline V gene (reference sequence). The germline ends are 12 bases apart after V is trimmed by 2 bases and J by 6 bases. The receptor was derived from an adult who received the AZD1222 COVID-19 vaccine. The chain links TRBV5-5 with TRBJ2-1; TRBD2 could be the D gene, as 6 bases match. Sample: peripheral blood, taken 28 days after the second AZD1222 dose. The nucleotide sequence is TGTGCCAGCAGCTTCTCCGGGAGAGGCAATGAGCAGTTCTTC. Translated, this is CASSFSGRGNEQFF.